This TCR beta chain was recorded in a study of T cell responses to AZD1222 COVID-19 vaccine. Study-level points and caveats: The study found vaccine-associated CD4 TCRs spanning spike, dominant at 160-218 and 743-854.

Method: immunoSEQ multiplex PCR; TCRdb's copy keeps in-frame clones and lacks some. Here the sample spans about 100,000 clones, 80% to 95% being singletons. The sample holds one count of this clone. Its antigen is as yet unknown. V was trimmed by 4 bases and J by 6 bases, leaving 17 bases between them. This CDR3 is 15 amino acids long. CDR1 and CDR2 (germline): MNHEY, SMNVEV (reference sequence). This material consisted of peripheral blood, taken on day 0 of AZD1222 vaccination. This rearrangement joins TRBV27 to TRBJ2-3; D uncertain. The origin of this receptor is an adult in good health. Here the CDR3 reads CASSSRALSSDTQYF. Here the CDR3 DNA reads TGTGCCAGCAGTTCCCGGGCTCTATCCTCTGATACGCAGTATTTT.